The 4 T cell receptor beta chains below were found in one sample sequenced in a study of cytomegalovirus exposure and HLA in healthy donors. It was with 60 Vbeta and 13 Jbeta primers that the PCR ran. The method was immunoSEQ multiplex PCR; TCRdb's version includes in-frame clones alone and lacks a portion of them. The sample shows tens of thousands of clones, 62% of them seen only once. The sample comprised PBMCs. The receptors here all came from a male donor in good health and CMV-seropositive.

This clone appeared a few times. The DNA for the CDR3 is TGTGCCAGCAGGAAAGACAGGTCCTCAGCGGGGGAGACCCAGTACTTC. Protein: CASRKDRSSAGETQYF. This chain links TRBV6-6 with TRBJ2-5, with D possibly being TRBD2 (7 bases). This CDR3 has 16 amino acids. Germline CDR1 and CDR2: MNHNY and SVGAGI (reference sequence). V was cut by 6 bases and J by 5 bases, with 22 bases left in between.

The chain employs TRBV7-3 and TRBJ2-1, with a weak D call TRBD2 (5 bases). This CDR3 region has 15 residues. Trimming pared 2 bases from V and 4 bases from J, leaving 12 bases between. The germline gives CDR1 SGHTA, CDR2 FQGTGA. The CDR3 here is CASSLDWGDYNEQFF. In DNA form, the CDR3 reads TGTGCCAGCAGCTTAGATTGGGGAGATTACAATGAGCAGTTCTTC.

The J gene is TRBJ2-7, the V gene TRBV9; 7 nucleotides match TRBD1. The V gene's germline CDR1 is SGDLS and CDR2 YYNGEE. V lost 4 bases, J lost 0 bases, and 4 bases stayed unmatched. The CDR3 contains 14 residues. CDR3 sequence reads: CASSFRDSSYEQYF. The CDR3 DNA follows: TGTGCCAGCAGCTTCCGGGACAGCTCCTACGAGCAGTACTTC.

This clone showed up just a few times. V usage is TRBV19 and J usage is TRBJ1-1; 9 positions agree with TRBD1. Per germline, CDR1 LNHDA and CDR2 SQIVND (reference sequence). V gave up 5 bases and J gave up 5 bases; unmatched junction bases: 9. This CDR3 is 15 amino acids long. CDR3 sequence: CASSPEQGAGTEAFF. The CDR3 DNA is TGTGCCAGTAGTCCCGAACAGGGGGCAGGAACTGAAGCTTTCTTT. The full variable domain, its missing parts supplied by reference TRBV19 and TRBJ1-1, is DGGITQSPKYLFRKEGQNVTLSCEQNLNHDAMYWYRQDPGQGLRLIYYSQIVNDFQKGDIAEGYSVSREKKESFPLTVTSAQKNPTAFYLCASSPEQGAGTEAFFGQGTRLTVV.